This T cell receptor (beta chain) was recorded in a study of human T cells and chemical hapten exposure. A single record per CDR3 protein comes from TCRdb applying MiXCR to the RACE reads. The table records a few hundred thousand distinct CDR3 sequences, about 6% of them present only once. Germline V gives CDR1 SQVTM, CDR2 ANQGSEA. V was cut by 4 bases and J by 2 bases, with 16 bases left in between. The CDR3 spans 15 residues. This clonotype was detected only a few times. Sample time point: patch test 2, 6 weeks after DPC sensitization. Documented treatment: therapeutic diphenylcyclopropenone sensitization with weekly scalp DPC.

The origin of this receptor is a woman aged 18-30 years with alopecia areata. Some clones in this sample may be carry-over from other donors' samples. Specimen: whole blood, collected in connection with sensitization to the hapten diphenylcyclopropenone (DPC). This chain connects TRBV29-1 to TRBJ2-3; D assignment may be TRBD1 or TRBD2 (6 bases each). For the CDR3, the DNA is TGCAGCGTTGCTCAGGGGACTCACACCACAGATACGCAGTATTTT. As protein: CSVAQGTHTTDTQYF.